This T cell receptor beta chain is from a study of T-cell memory formation after mild COVID-19. This clonotype has a count of ten or more. Its antigen is unknown. General study results and limits: Shrinking CD4+ clones were chiefly CM and EM; CD8+ ones were chiefly EMRA. Second-wave clones peaking on day 37 lacked confirmed SARS-CoV-2 specificity. Clones contracting across day 15 to 85 had a balanced CD4/CD8 profile; later expanding clones leaned CD4+. In pre-infection memory, a portion of responding clones appeared, which suggested that cross-reactive memory joined.

Each CDR3 protein is one row after TCRdb ran MiXCR on the 5' RACE reads. The sample yields about 140,000 distinct CDR3 sequences, 14% seen once. The sequenced sample was PBMCs or a T cell subset sorted from them (not recorded which). The sequence came from an adult woman who had mild COVID-19 (a few samples of this study predate the infection). Cell type and time point are not known.

CDR3 amino acids: CASSLGGTSNQPQHF. In nucleotides, the CDR3 is TGTGCCAGCAGTTTAGGGGGGACCTCAAATCAGCCCCAGCATTTT. The chain is built from TRBV12-3 or TRBV12-4 and TRBJ1-5; D perhaps matches TRBD1 (5 bases). The CDR3 totals 15 residues. V lost 1 base and J lost 4, with 11 bases in between.